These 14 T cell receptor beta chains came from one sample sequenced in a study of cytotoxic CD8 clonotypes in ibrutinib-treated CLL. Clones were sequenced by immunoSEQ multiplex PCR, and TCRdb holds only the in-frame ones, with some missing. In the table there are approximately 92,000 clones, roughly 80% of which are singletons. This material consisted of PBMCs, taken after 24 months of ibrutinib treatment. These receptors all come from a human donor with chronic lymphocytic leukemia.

DNA of the CDR3: TGTGCCAGCAGGATCAGGTCGGAGGGGTCGGCCGGGGAGCTGTTTTTT. Protein product: CASRIRSEGSAGELFF. The J gene is TRBJ2-2, the V gene TRBV27; TRBD2 is a possible D gene (6 bases). Germline values: CDR1 MNHEY, CDR2 SMNVEV (reference sequence). Trimming cost V 6 bases and J 6 bases, with 20 bases left between them. This CDR3 region has 16 residues.

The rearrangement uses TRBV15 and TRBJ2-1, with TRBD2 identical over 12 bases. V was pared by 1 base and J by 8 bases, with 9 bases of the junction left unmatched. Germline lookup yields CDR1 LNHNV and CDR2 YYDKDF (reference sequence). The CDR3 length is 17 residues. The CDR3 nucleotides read TGTGCCACCAGCAGAGGAGCAGCGACTAGCGGGAGATATGAGCAGTTCTTC. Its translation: CATSRGAATSGRYEQFF.

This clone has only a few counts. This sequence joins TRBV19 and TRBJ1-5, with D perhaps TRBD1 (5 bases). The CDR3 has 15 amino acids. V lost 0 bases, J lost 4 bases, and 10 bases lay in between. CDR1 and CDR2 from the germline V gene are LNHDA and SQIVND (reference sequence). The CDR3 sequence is CASSIDARENQPQHF. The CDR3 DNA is TGTGCCAGTAGTATAGATGCCAGGGAAAATCAGCCCCAGCATTTT.

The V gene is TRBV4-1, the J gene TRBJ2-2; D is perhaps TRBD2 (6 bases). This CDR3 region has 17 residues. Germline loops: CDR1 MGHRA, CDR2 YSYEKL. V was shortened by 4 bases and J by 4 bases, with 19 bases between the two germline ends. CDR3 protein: CASSLDRRGGITGELFF. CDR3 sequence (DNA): TGCGCCAGCAGCCTTGACCGACGGGGAGGAATCACCGGGGAGCTGTTTTTT.

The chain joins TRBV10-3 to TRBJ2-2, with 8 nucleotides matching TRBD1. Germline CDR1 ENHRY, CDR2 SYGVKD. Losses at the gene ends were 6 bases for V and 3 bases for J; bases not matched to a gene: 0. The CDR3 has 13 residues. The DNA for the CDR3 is TGTGCCATCAGGGACAGGGACACCGGGGAGCTGTTTTTT. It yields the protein CAIRDRDTGELFF.

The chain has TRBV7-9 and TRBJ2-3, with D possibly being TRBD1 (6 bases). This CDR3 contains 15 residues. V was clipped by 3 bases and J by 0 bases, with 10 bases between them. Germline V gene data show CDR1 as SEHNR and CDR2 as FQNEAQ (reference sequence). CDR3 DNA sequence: TGTGCCAGCAGCTTGCAGGGGATAAGCACAGATACGCAGTATTTT. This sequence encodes CASSLQGISTDTQYF.

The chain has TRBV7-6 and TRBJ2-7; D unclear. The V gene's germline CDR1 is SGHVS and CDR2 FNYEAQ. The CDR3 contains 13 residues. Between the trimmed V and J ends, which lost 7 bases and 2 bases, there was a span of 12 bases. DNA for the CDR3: TGTGCCAGCACCCTGCGGCACCCCTACGAGCAGTACTTC. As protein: CASTLRHPYEQYF.

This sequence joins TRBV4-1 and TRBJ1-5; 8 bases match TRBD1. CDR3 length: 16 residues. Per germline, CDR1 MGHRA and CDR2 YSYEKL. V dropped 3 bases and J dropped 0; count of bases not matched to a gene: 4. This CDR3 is CASSHGQGNSNQPQHF. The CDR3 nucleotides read TGCGCCAGCAGCCACGGACAGGGTAATAGCAATCAGCCCCAGCATTTT.

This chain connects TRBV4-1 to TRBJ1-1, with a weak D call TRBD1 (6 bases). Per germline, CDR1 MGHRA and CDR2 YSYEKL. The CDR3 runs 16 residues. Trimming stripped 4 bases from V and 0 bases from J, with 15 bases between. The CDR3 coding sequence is TGCGCCAGCAGCCCGCCCCTAGGGACATTGAACACTGAAGCTTTCTTT. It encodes CASSPPLGTLNTEAFF.

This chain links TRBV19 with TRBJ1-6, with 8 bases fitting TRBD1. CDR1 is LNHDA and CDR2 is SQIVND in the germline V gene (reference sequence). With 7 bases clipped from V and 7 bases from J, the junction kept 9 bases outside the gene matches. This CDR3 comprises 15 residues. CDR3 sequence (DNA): TGTGCCAGTACCCAGGGACAGGCGCGAAATTCACCCCTCCACTTT. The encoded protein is CASTQGQARNSPLHF.

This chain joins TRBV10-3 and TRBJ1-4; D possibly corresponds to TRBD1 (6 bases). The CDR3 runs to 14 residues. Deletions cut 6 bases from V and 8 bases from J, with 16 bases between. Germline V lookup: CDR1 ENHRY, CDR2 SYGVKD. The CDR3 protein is CAISPRGGREKLFF. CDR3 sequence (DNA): TGTGCCATCAGCCCGAGGGGGGGACGAGAAAAACTGTTTTTT.

The CDR3 sequence is CASSQGTSGTNEQFF. The CDR3 DNA reads as TGTGCCAGCAGCCAAGGGACTAGCGGGACGAATGAGCAGTTCTTC. The chain couples TRBV4-2 to TRBJ2-1; TRBD2 matches at 12 bases. Trimming cost V 1 base and J 7 bases; bases outside gene matches: 2. The germline gives CDR1 LGHNA, CDR2 YNFKEQ. The length of the CDR3 is 15 residues.

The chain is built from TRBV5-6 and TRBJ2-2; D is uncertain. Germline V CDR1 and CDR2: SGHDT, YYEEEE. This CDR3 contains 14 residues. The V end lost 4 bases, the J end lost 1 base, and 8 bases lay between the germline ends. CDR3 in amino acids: CASSRRENTGELFF. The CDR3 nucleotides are TGTGCCAGCAGCCGAAGAGAGAACACCGGGGAGCTGTTTTTT. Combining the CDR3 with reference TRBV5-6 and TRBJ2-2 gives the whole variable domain DAGVTQSPTHLIKTRGQQVTLRCSPKSGHDTVSWYQQALGQGPQFIFQYYEEEERQRGNFPDRFSGHQFPNYSSELNVNALLLGDSALYLCASSRRENTGELFFGEGSRLTVL.

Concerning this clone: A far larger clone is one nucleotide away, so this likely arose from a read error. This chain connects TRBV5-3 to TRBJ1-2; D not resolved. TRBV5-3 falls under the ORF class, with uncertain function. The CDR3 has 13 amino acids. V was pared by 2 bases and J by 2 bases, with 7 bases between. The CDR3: CARSLDGNYGYTF. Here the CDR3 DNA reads TGTGCCAGAAGCTTAGACGGGAACTATGGCTACACCTTC.